One sample yielded the 24 T cell receptor beta chains listed below, sequenced in a study of cytomegalovirus exposure and HLA in healthy donors. Only in-frame clones appear in the TCRdb table, and some are missing; sequencing was by immunoSEQ multiplex PCR. The sample has 300,000 to 450,000 clones; more than 80% are singletons. Sequencing was carried out using PBMCs. The receptors come from a young woman in good health and CMV-seronegative.

This clone was counted only a few times. The chain recombines TRBV5-1 with TRBJ1-1; no definite D call. The CDR3 is 11 amino acids. Germline CDR1 is SGHRS and CDR2 is YFSETQ. V was trimmed by 6 bases and J by 3 bases, leaving 6 bases between them. The CDR3 DNA sequence: TGCGCCAGCATCTCGGACACTGAAGCTTTCTTT. It yields the protein CASISDTEAFF.

This clone showed up just once. V is TRBV28 and J is TRBJ2-7, with 7 bases matching TRBD2. CDR3 length: 15 residues. The germline CDR1 and CDR2 sequences are MDHEN and SYDVKM. V lost 5 bases, J lost 3 bases, and 10 bases stayed unmatched. Here the CDR3 reads CASSPLWREFYEQYF. CDR3 DNA: TGTGCCAGCAGTCCCCTCTGGCGGGAGTTCTACGAGCAGTACTTC.

The rearrangement uses TRBV7-9 and TRBJ1-1, with TRBD1 identical over 7 bases. The V gene end was trimmed by 1 base and the J gene end by 1 base; junction bases not matched to a gene: 6. The CDR3 sequence is 16 residues long. Germline V gives CDR1 SEHNR, CDR2 FQNEAQ (reference sequence). CDR3: CASSLVRDSRNTEAFF. The CDR3 DNA is TGTGCCAGCAGCTTAGTGCGGGACAGCCGGAACACTGAAGCTTTCTTT. Full variable domain (remainder filled in from reference TRBV7-9 and TRBJ1-1): DTGVSQNPRHKITKRGQNVTFRCDPISEHNRLYWYRQTLGQGPEFLTYFQNEAQLEKSRLLSDRFSAERPKGSFSTLEIQRTEQGDSAMYLCASSLVRDSRNTEAFFGQGTRLTVV.

The rearrangement uses TRBV4-1 and TRBJ1-1; 7 positions match TRBD1. The CDR3 covers 12 residues. Germline CDR1 MGHRA, CDR2 YSYEKL. Trimming cost V 3 bases and J 12 bases; bases outside gene matches: 7. DNA of the CDR3: TGCGCCAGCAGCCAGGACAGGATGGGAACTTTCTTT. It specifies CASSQDRMGTFF.

This rearrangement joins TRBV7-9 to TRBJ2-5, with 10 bases aligning to TRBD1. The V and J ends lost 4 bases and 4 bases, in that order; junction bases with no gene match: 3. The CDR3 sequence is 14 residues long. Germline assignment: CDR1 SEHNR and CDR2 FQNEAQ (reference sequence). The CDR3 DNA is TGTGCCAGCAGCTCCCGGACAGGGGGAGAGACCCAGTACTTC. Translation: CASSSRTGGETQYF.

The V call is TRBV28, the J call TRBJ1-2; 11 bases line up with TRBD1. The CDR3 sequence is 16 residues long. Germline CDR1 reads MDHEN; CDR2 reads SYDVKM. V was pared by 5 bases and J by 4 bases, with 9 bases of the junction left unmatched. The CDR3 bases are TGTGCCAGCAGTCTCCCCCGGGACAGGGGGACCTATGGCTACACCTTC. This translates into CASSLPRDRGTYGYTF.

This clone was seen at least ten times. V and J are TRBV19 and TRBJ2-1; 8 nucleotides agree with TRBD1. Germline loops: CDR1 LNHDA, CDR2 SQIVND (reference sequence). The junction had 5 bases not matched to a gene; V was cut back by 4 bases and J by 9 bases. This CDR3 is 13 amino acids long. DNA for the CDR3: TGTGCCAGTAGTACCCACAGGGGGATTGAGCAGTTCTTC. Its protein is CASSTHRGIEQFF.

The chain has TRBV5-1 and TRBJ2-3; 9 nucleotides align to TRBD2. In germline, CDR1 is SGHRS, CDR2 YFSETQ. The junction had 11 bases not matched to a gene; V was cut back by 3 bases and J by 3 bases. This CDR3 comprises 17 residues. The CDR3 DNA reads TGCGCCAGCAGCTGGAGGGCACAGCGGGAGGTTACAGATACGCAGTATTTT. Residues: CASSWRAQREVTDTQYF.

The rearrangement uses TRBV30 and TRBJ2-5; D is possibly TRBD1 (6 bases). CDR3 length: 14 residues. V lost 5 bases and J 10 bases, leaving 23 bases between the germline ends. Germline CDR1 and CDR2: GTSNPN and SVGIG (reference sequence). CDR3 in amino acids: CAWVARQGYRDQYF. In nucleotides, the CDR3 is TGTGCCTGGGTGGCTCGGCAGGGGTATCGTGACCAGTACTTC.

The rearrangement uses TRBV30 and TRBJ2-7, with TRBD1 identical over 9 bases. Unmatched junction bases numbered 7, after V lost 7 bases and J lost 3 bases. The CDR3 consists of 13 residues. Germline V gene lookup returns CDR1 GTSNPN and CDR2 SVGIG (reference sequence). CDR3 amino acids: CAFYGQGSYEQYF. The CDR3 region has the DNA TGTGCCTTCTACGGACAGGGGAGCTACGAGCAGTACTTC.

This chain joins TRBV5-1 and TRBJ2-3; 12 bases line up with TRBD2. This CDR3 is built from 16 residues. The trim removed 1 base at V and 4 bases at J, leaving 4 bases unmatched. Germline V gives CDR1 SGHRS, CDR2 YFSETQ. The CDR3 is CASSLSSGREADTQYF. CDR3 DNA: TGCGCCAGCAGCTTGTCTAGCGGGAGGGAGGCAGATACGCAGTATTTT.

The rearrangement links TRBV2 to TRBJ2-6; TRBD1 might be the D (6 bases). The germline gives CDR1 SNHLY, CDR2 FYNNEI. The CDR3 extends over 18 amino acids. Trimming left V 7 bases short and J 2 bases short, with 21 bases between. The CDR3 DNA sequence: TGTGCCAGCACCCGCCAATTGCCAGGGGCTACTGGGGCCAACGTCCTGACTTTC. It encodes CASTRQLPGATGANVLTF.

The gene calls are TRBV10-3 and TRBJ2-1; D possibly corresponds to TRBD1 (6 bases). The germline V gene has CDR1 ENHRY and CDR2 SYGVKD. With 2 bases removed from V and 4 bases from J, the gap between germline ends came to 18 bases. This CDR3 has 17 amino acids. CDR3 amino acids: CAISEGAPTGLYNEQFF. The CDR3 nucleotides are TGTGCCATCAGTGAGGGGGCCCCCACAGGGCTGTACAATGAGCAGTTCTTC.

The CDR3 sequence: CASSLNRVGLTEAFF. The CDR3 DNA is TGCGCCAGCAGCTTGAACAGGGTTGGTCTGACTGAAGCTTTCTTT. The chain has TRBV5-1 and TRBJ1-1, with a weak D call TRBD1 (6 bases). CDR3 size: 15 residues. Germline assignment: CDR1 SGHRS and CDR2 YFSETQ. Trimming removed 1 base from V and 5 bases from J, with 15 bases in between.

J is TRBJ2-5 and V is TRBV29-1; a possible D gene is TRBD1 (6 bases). Trimming took off 5 bases at V and 1 base at J, with 11 bases between the two ends. CDR1 and CDR2 (germline): SQVTM, ANQGSEA. The CDR3 is 13 amino acids. The CDR3 loop reads CSVSGQTQETQYF. CDR3 DNA sequence: TGCAGCGTTAGTGGACAGACCCAAGAGACCCAGTACTTC. The complete variable domain, with remaining parts taken from reference TRBV29-1 and TRBJ2-5, reads SAVISQKPSRDICQRGTSLTIQCQVDSQVTMMFWYRQQPGQSLTLIATANQGSEATYESGFVIDKFPISRPNLTFSTLTVSNMSPEDSSIYLCSVSGQTQETQYFGPGTRLLVL.

CDR3 DNA: TGTGCCAGCAGCTCCCTCAGCGGGGGGTCCTACAATGAGCAGTTCTTC. As protein: CASSSLSGGSYNEQFF. V usage is TRBV7-3 and J usage is TRBJ2-1; TRBD2 matches at 9 bases. Germline CDR1 SGHTA, CDR2 FQGTGA. V lost 4 bases to trimming and J lost 1 base; unmatched junction nucleotides: 5. The CDR3 has 16 amino acids.

This chain connects TRBV5-1 to TRBJ2-7; 8 nucleotides agree with TRBD2. The CDR3 has 16 residues. Germline V gene lookup returns CDR1 SGHRS and CDR2 YFSETQ. Unmatched junction bases numbered 7, after V lost 0 bases and J lost 2 bases. CDR3 sequence (DNA): TGCGCCAGCAGCTTGGCCGGGCTAGCGGGTACCTACGAGCAGTACTTC. Its protein is CASSLAGLAGTYEQYF.

This chain joins TRBV28 and TRBJ1-5; TRBD1 matches 9 bases. The CDR3 runs 17 residues. V lost 7 bases, J lost 3 bases, and 13 bases stayed unmatched. The germline CDR1 and CDR2 sequences are MDHEN and SYDVKM. The CDR3 protein is CASTPRGGQGINQPQHF. CDR3 sequence (DNA): TGTGCCAGCACTCCAAGGGGTGGACAGGGGATCAATCAGCCCCAGCATTTT.

The genes are TRBV27 and TRBJ2-5; D is perhaps TRBD1 (6 bases). CDR1 and CDR2 (germline): MNHEY, SMNVEV (reference sequence). V gave up 6 bases and J gave up 0 bases, with 8 bases separating them. CDR3 length: 13 residues. Written as DNA, the CDR3 is TGTGCCAGCAGATGGACAGACCAAGAGACCCAGTACTTC. It translates to CASRWTDQETQYF.

The CDR3 is CASTTLVGRNTEAFF. The CDR3 DNA sequence: TGCGCCAGCACGACTCTGGTAGGCAGGAACACTGAAGCTTTCTTT. V is TRBV5-1 and J is TRBJ1-1; no clear D gene. The V gene's germline CDR1 is SGHRS and CDR2 YFSETQ. Between the trimmed V and J ends, which lost 6 bases and 1 base, there was a span of 16 bases. The CDR3 extends over 15 amino acids.

The V and J genes are TRBV15 and TRBJ2-3; 7 nucleotides line up with TRBD2. V lost 6 bases to trimming and J lost 2 bases; unmatched junction nucleotides: 8. The CDR3 extends over 15 amino acids. The germline V gene encodes CDR1 LNHNV and CDR2 YYDKDF (reference sequence). This chain's CDR3 is CATRLLAGVTDTQYF. The CDR3 bases are TGTGCCACCAGACTCCTGGCGGGGGTCACAGATACGCAGTATTTT.

The V and J genes are TRBV7-6 and TRBJ2-5, with D maybe TRBD1 (6 bases). With 4 bases removed from V and 3 bases from J, the gap between germline ends came to 12 bases. This CDR3 has 14 amino acids. Germline values: CDR1 SGHVS, CDR2 FNYEAQ. CDR3 nucleotide sequence: TGTGCCAGCAGCTCAATTTACAGGGAAGAGACCCAGTACTTC. It encodes CASSSIYREETQYF.

The gene calls are TRBV28 and TRBJ1-1, with D maybe TRBD1 (6 bases). CDR3 size: 15 residues. CDR1 is MDHEN and CDR2 is SYDVKM in the germline V gene. Trimming removed 6 bases at V and 2 bases at J, with 16 bases between. The CDR3 here is CASSLQGGANTEAFF. CDR3 bases: TGTGCCAGCAGCTTACAGGGAGGGGCCAACACTGAAGCTTTCTTT.

The chain links TRBV5-1 to TRBJ1-2, with 8 bases that match TRBD1. CDR3 length: 14 amino acids. The J segment lost 8 bases and the V segment lost 3 bases, leaving 9 bases of the junction unmatched. Germline values: CDR1 SGHRS, CDR2 YFSETQ. The CDR3 coding sequence is TGCGCCAGCAGCTGGGGGACAGGACCTATGGGCTACACCTTC. Translated: CASSWGTGPMGYTF.